These 17 T cell receptor beta chains were sequenced from one sample in a study of shared clonotypes between healthy human individuals. TCRdb's copy holds only in-frame clones and misses some; the assay was immunoSEQ multiplex PCR. The table records roughly 1,500,000 clones, 98% of them present only once. The sequenced sample consisted of naive CD4+ T cells sorted from blood. Sample subset: CD45RA+ positively selected. The receptors were gathered from a man aged 25 to 40 in good health.

The V gene is TRBV6-6, the J gene TRBJ2-7; 9 nucleotides match TRBD1. V shed 0 bases, J shed 6 bases, and the junction held 6 bases outside the gene matches. Germline V gene sequence: CDR1 MNHNY, CDR2 SVGAGI (reference sequence). CDR3 length equals 15 residues. The CDR3 coding sequence is TGTGCCAGCAGTTACTCGAGGGCGGGACAGGGCGAGCAGTACTTC. It translates to CASSYSRAGQGEQYF.

The chain joins TRBV7-2 to TRBJ2-5, with D unresolved. Trimming took 6 bases from V and 7 from J, leaving 12 bases between them. In germline, CDR1 is SGHTA, CDR2 FQGNSA. The CDR3 runs 12 residues. DNA of the CDR3: TGTGCCAGCAGAACCGGACCGGGGACCCAGTACTTC. Translating it yields CASRTGPGTQYF.

This sequence joins TRBV11-3 and TRBJ2-1; TRBD1 agrees at 10 bases. The junction had 15 bases not matched to a gene; V was cut back by 5 bases and J by 11 bases. The CDR3 extends over 16 amino acids. CDR1 is SGHNT, CDR2 YENEEA, per germline. The CDR3 protein is CASSPTPGQGVGKQFF. CDR3 nucleotide sequence: TGTGCCAGCAGCCCTACCCCCGGACAGGGGGTCGGAAAGCAGTTCTTC.

In nucleotides, the CDR3 is TGTGCCAGCAGTGAATTCGTCGGCAGCAATGAGCAGTTCTTC. Amino acid sequence: CASSEFVGSNEQFF. The chain recombines TRBV25-1 with TRBJ2-1; D gene ambiguous. V was cut by 1 base and J by 6 bases, with 10 bases left in between. Germline V lookup: CDR1 MGHDK, CDR2 SYGVNS. This CDR3 spans 14 amino acids.

This clone appeared a single time. The V and J genes are TRBV10-3 and TRBJ2-2, with a tentative D call TRBD1 (5 bases). The germline CDR1 and CDR2 sequences are ENHRY and SYGVKD. Between the trimmed V and J ends, which lost 0 bases and 1 base, there was a span of 6 bases. The CDR3 is 15 residues long. The CDR3 spells CAISESGLNTGELFF. CDR3 DNA: TGTGCCATCAGTGAGTCGGGGCTGAACACCGGGGAGCTGTTTTTT.

The chain has TRBV7-8 and TRBJ2-1; 14 nucleotides match TRBD2. The CDR3 covers 17 residues. Trimming at V came to 7 bases and at J to 9 bases, leaving 14 bases not matched to a gene. Germline CDR1 and CDR2: SGHVS and FQNEAQ. CDR3: CASTKRGTSGSVGEQFF. CDR3 sequence (DNA): TGTGCCAGCACCAAACGGGGGACTAGCGGGAGCGTAGGTGAGCAGTTCTTC.

This chain connects TRBV7-3 to TRBJ2-1; 8 nucleotides agree with TRBD2. This CDR3 comprises 14 residues. The germline gives CDR1 SGHTA, CDR2 FQGTGA. Trimming at V came to 0 bases and at J to 14 bases, leaving 9 bases not matched to a gene. In DNA, the CDR3 is TGTGCCAGCAGCTTAACCCCCCGGGGGGGGCTGAAGTTCTTC. Its translation: CASSLTPRGGLKFF. Full variable domain (rest looked up from reference TRBV7-3 and TRBJ2-1): GAGVSQTPSNKVTEKGKYVELRCDPISGHTALYWYRQSLGQGPEFLIYFQGTGAADDSGLPNDRFFAVRPEGSVSTLKIQRTERGDSAVYLCASSLTPRGGLKFFGPGTRLTVL.

V and J are TRBV5-6 and TRBJ1-4; D gene unclear. In germline, CDR1 is SGHDT, CDR2 YYEEEE. This CDR3 is built from 14 residues. V lost 1 base and J lost 2, with 6 bases in between. In DNA, the CDR3 is TGTGCCAGCAGCTTGTGGAAGACTAATGAAAAACTGTTTTTT. This sequence encodes CASSLWKTNEKLFF.

V is TRBV2 and J is TRBJ2-5, with D possibly being TRBD1 (5 bases). Germline V gene lookup returns CDR1 SNHLY and CDR2 FYNNEI. The CDR3 covers 15 residues. Trimming pared 6 bases from V and 5 bases from J, leaving 19 bases between. CDR3 bases: TGTGCCAGCAGCATTCCCAGGGCGTCCCGGGAGACCCAGTACTTC. Amino acid sequence: CASSIPRASRETQYF.

The rearrangement joins TRBV25-1 to TRBJ1-4; maybe TRBD1 (5 bases). In germline, CDR1 is MGHDK, CDR2 SYGVNS. This CDR3 comprises 16 residues. V was shortened by 3 bases and J by 8 bases, with 19 bases between the two germline ends. CDR3 sequence (DNA): TGTGCCAGCAGTGATCTATTTCCCGGGACCCAAGAAAAACTGTTTTTT. Translation gives CASSDLFPGTQEKLFF. The whole variable domain, remainder taken from reference TRBV25-1 and TRBJ1-4, is EADIYQTPRYLVIGTGKKITLECSQTMGHDKMYWYQQDPGMELHLIHYSYGVNSTEKGDLSSESTVSRIRTEHFPLTLESARPSHTSQYLCASSDLFPGTQEKLFFGSGTQLSVL.

The V and J genes are TRBV5-8 and TRBJ1-1; TRBD1 matches 10 bases. The V gene end was trimmed by 4 bases and the J gene end by 6 bases; junction bases not matched to a gene: 9. This CDR3 region has 15 residues. Germline V gives CDR1 SGHTS, CDR2 YDEGEE. CDR3 protein: CASSIQTGGIAEAFF. The CDR3 bases are TGTGCCAGCAGCATACAGACAGGGGGCATCGCTGAAGCTTTCTTT.

Worth noting for this clone: In the same sample, other DNA sequences code for this CDR3. This rearrangement joins TRBV28 to TRBJ2-7, with 7 bases matching TRBD1. CDR3 length: 12 amino acids. Germline CDR1 reads MDHEN; CDR2 reads SYDVKM. With V trimmed by 8 bases and J by 0 bases, 1 base remained unmatched. CDR3 region: CASGTVSYEQYF. The CDR3 nucleotides are TGTGCCAGCGGGACAGTCTCCTACGAGCAGTACTTC.

The V call is TRBV4-1, the J call TRBJ1-1, with unresolved D. V lost 1 base to trimming and J lost 4 bases, with 10 bases between them. The germline V gene has CDR1 MGHRA and CDR2 YSYEKL. The CDR3 is made up of 14 amino acids. CDR3 sequence (DNA): TGCGCCAGCAGCCAAGTGCTTCGATCCACTGAAGCTTTCTTT. It specifies CASSQVLRSTEAFF.

The chain links TRBV25-1 to TRBJ2-1; 11 positions agree with TRBD2. CDR1 is MGHDK and CDR2 is SYGVNS in the germline V gene. V trimming: 4 bases; J trimming: 8 bases; junction bases outside the gene matches: 10. The CDR3 consists of 16 residues. CDR3 DNA: TGTGCCAGCAGTGGGGACCCAGTAGCGGGAGGGGATGAGCAGTTCTTC. Amino acid sequence: CASSGDPVAGGDEQFF.

V and J are TRBV19 and TRBJ2-1; TRBD1 might be the D (6 bases). The CDR3 length is 15 residues. Germline V gives CDR1 LNHDA, CDR2 SQIVND (reference sequence). The V gene lost 5 bases and the J gene lost 2 bases, with 13 bases spanning the gap. The chain's CDR3 is CASSSDRYTYNEQFF. The CDR3 bases are TGTGCCAGTAGTTCGGACAGATACACCTACAATGAGCAGTTCTTC.

This chain links TRBV15 with TRBJ2-1, with D possibly matching TRBD2 (6 bases). In germline, CDR1 is LNHNV, CDR2 YYDKDF (reference sequence). The V end lost 1 base, the J end lost 6 bases, and 13 bases lay between the germline ends. This CDR3 has 15 amino acids. DNA for the CDR3: TGTGCCACCAGCAGAGGAGACGGGACTGTCAATGAGCAGTTCTTC. Its translation: CATSRGDGTVNEQFF.

The rearrangement links TRBV9 to TRBJ2-2; either TRBD1 or TRBD2 may fit D (5 bases each). Germline V lookup: CDR1 SGDLS, CDR2 YYNGEE. V dropped 0 bases and J dropped 4 bases, with 13 bases sitting between them. CDR3 length equals 16 residues. The CDR3 sequence: CASSVEWGNPTGELFF. The CDR3 nucleotides read TGTGCCAGCAGCGTAGAATGGGGGAACCCCACCGGGGAGCTGTTTTTT.